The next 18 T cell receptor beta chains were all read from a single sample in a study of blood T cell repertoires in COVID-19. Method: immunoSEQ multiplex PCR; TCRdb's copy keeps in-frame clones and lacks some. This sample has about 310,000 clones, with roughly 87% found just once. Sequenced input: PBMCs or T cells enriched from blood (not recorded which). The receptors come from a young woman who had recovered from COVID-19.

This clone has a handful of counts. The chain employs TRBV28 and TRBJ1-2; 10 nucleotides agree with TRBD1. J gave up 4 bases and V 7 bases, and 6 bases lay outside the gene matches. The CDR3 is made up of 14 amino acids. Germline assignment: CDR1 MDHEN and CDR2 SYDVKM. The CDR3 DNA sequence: TGTGCCAGCAAGGGACAGGGGAGTTTCTATGGCTACACCTTC. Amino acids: CASKGQGSFYGYTF.

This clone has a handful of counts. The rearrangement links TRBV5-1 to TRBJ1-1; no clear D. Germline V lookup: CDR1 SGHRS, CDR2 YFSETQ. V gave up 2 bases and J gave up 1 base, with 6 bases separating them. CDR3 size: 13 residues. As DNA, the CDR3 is TGCGCCAGCAGCTTCTACGAGAACACTGAAGCTTTCTTT. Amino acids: CASSFYENTEAFF.

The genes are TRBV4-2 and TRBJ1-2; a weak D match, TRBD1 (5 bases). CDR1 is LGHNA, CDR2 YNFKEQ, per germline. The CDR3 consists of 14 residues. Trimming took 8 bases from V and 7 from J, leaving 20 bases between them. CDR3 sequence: CASLPSGGASGYTF. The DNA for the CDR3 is TGTGCCAGCCTTCCCTCCGGGGGTGCGAGTGGCTACACCTTC.

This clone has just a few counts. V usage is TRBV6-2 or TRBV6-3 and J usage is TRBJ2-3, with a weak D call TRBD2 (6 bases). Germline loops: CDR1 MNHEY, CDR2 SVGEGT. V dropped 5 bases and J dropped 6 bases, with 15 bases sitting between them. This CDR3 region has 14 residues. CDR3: CASSRRGGRDTQYF. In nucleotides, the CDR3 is TGTGCCAGCAGTAGGCGGGGAGGAAGGGATACGCAGTATTTT.

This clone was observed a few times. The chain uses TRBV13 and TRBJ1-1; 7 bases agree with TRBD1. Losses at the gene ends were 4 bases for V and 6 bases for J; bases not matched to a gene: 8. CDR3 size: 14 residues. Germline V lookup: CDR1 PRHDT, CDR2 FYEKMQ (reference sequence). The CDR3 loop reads CASSSYRGGAEAFF. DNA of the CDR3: TGTGCCAGCAGCTCGTACAGGGGAGGCGCTGAAGCTTTCTTT.

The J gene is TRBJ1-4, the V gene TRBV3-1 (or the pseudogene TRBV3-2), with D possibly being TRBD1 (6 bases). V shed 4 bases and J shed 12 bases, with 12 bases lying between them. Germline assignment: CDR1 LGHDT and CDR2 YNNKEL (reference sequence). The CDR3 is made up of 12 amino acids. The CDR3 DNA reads TGTGCCAGCAGCCGACAGAAGGGGGAACTGTTTTTT. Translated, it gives CASSRQKGELFF.

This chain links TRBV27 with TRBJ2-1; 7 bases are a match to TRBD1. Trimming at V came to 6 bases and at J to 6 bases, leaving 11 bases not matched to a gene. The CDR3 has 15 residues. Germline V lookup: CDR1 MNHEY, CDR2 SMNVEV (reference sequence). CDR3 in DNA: TGTGCCAGCAGGCTAAGGGGGCTCCCACTCAATGAGCAGTTCTTC. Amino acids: CASRLRGLPLNEQFF.

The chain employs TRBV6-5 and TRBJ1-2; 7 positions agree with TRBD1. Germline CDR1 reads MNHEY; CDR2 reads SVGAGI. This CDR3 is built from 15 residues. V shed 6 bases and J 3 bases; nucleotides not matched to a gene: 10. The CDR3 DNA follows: TGTGCCAGCAGGATAACAGGGGCCCGGGACTATGGCTACACCTTC. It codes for CASRITGARDYGYTF.

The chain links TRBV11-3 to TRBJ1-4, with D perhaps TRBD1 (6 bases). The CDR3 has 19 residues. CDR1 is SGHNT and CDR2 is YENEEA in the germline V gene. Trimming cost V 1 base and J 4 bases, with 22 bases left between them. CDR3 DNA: TGTGCCAGCAGCTTAGCTCCTTTCCCTCGGACAGCCTTTAATGAAAAACTGTTTTTT. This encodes CASSLAPFPRTAFNEKLFF.

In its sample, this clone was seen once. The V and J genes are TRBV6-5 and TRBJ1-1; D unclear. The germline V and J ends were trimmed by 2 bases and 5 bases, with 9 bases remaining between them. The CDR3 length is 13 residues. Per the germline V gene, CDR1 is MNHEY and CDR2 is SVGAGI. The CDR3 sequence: CASSYRQATEAFF. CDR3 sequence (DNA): TGTGCCAGCAGTTACCGTCAAGCTACTGAAGCTTTCTTT.

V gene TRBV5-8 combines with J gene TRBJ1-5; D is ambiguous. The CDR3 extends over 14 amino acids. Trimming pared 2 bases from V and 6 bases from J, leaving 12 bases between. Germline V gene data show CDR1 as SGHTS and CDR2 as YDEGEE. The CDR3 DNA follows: TGTGCCAGCAGCTTTCGGAGTTTTGGTCAGCCCCAGCATTTT. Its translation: CASSFRSFGQPQHF.

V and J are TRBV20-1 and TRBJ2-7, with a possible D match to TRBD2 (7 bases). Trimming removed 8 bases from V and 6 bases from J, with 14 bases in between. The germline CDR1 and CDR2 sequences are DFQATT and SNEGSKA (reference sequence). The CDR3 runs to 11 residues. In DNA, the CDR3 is TGCAGTCCGAGGAGGGGGGGCGAGCAGTACTTC. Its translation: CSPRRGGEQYF.

This CDR3 is CASSIVAGGISYEQYF. CDR3 sequence (DNA): TGTGCCAGTAGTATAGTAGCGGGGGGGATTTCCTACGAGCAGTACTTC. The chain employs TRBV19 and TRBJ2-7, with 11 bases lining up with TRBD2. This CDR3 spans 16 amino acids. Germline V CDR1 and CDR2: LNHDA, SQIVND (reference sequence). Trimming at V came to 1 base and at J to 1 base, leaving 3 bases not matched to a gene.

In nucleotides, the CDR3 is TGTGCCACCAGCAGAGCAAAAGGGGGCTATGGCTACACCTTC. This gives the protein CATSRAKGGYGYTF. The rearrangement joins TRBV15 to TRBJ1-2; a possible D gene is TRBD1 (6 bases). With 1 base removed from V and 4 bases from J, the gap between germline ends came to 10 bases. CDR1 and CDR2 (germline): LNHNV, YYDKDF (reference sequence). CDR3 length: 14 amino acids.

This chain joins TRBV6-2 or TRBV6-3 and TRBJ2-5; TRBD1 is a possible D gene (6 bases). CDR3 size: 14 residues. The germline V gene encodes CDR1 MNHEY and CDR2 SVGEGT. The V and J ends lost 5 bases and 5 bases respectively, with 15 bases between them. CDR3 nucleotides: TGTGCCAGCAGTCCCCGGGACATCTGGGAGACCCAGTACTTC. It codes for CASSPRDIWETQYF.

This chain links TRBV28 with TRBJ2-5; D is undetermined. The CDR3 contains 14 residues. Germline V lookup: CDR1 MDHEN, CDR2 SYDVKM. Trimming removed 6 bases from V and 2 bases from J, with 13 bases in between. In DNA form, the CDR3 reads TGTGCCAGCAGCCGACTCAGTCTTCAAGAGACCCAGTACTTC. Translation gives CASSRLSLQETQYF.

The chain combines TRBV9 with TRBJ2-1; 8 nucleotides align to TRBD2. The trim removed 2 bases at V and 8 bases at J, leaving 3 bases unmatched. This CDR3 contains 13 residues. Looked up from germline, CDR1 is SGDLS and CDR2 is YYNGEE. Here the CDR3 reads CASSVGLGDEQFF. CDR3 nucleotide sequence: TGTGCCAGCAGCGTGGGACTAGGGGATGAGCAGTTCTTC.

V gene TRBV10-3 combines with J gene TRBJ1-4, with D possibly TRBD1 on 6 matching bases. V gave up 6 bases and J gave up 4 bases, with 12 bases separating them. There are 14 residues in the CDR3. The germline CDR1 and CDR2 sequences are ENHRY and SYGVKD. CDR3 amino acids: CAIRKDSNNEKLFF. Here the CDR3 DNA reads TGTGCCATCAGGAAGGACAGTAATAATGAAAAACTGTTTTTT.